This TCR beta chain was recorded in a study of vaccination and CD4 T cells after COVID-19. Study in general: The authors used overlapping spike peptides from SARS-CoV-2, HCoV-NL63, HCoV-OC43 and HCoV-229E to stimulate cells.

Treatment of the sample: roughly nine-day PBMC culture with coronavirus spike peptide pools or control peptides (ViraFEST assay). ViraFEST enlarged antigen-specific T cell populations with peptide pools and afterwards sequenced TCRs. There were positive PCR dates ranging from March to December 2020, all predating US Alpha, Beta and Delta variants. This clonotype was detected a few times. Its antigen is undetermined. The assay that was used to sequence DNA from cultured CD4+ T cells was the Oncomine TCR Beta short-read assay. Genomic DNA from cultured CD4+ T cells was extracted. One entry per CDR3 protein, called by TCRdb with MiXCR from the PCR reads. Counted here are about 21,000 distinct CDR3 sequences, 38% occurring once; the ten biggest clones make up roughly 5%. V dropped 0 bases and J dropped 6 bases, with 8 bases sitting between them. This CDR3 spans 14 amino acids. Germline V gives CDR1 LNHNV, CDR2 YYDKDF (reference sequence).

This sequence joins TRBV15 and TRBJ2-2; tentatively, D is TRBD1 (5 bases). The source is a human donor who had recovered from COVID-19. This specimen consisted of CD4+ T cells from blood, cultured in vitro, obtained before SARS-CoV-2 vaccination. The CDR3 coding sequence is TGTGCCACCAGCAGAGACAGGGTCGCCGGGGAGCTGTTTTTT. Translated, it gives CATSRDRVAGELFF.